The following is a TCR beta chain sequence with its context. This clone was seen only once. No antigen is known for it. It has no much larger one-base neighbor in the sample; base qualities were not kept. This same CDR3 is encoded by further DNA sequences in the sample. Including the terminal cysteine and phenylalanine, the CDR3 comprises 14 residues. The DNA shown is the 42-base CDR3, in frame from base 1. The CDR1 and CDR2 encoded by the germline V gene are SGHRS and YFSETQ. The trim is 0 bases for V and 0 bases for J, with a gap of 6 bases between the germline ends. This entry comes from a study of Ad26.COV2.S vaccination and SARS-CoV-2 variants listed by TCRdb under 2021. Some background on the complete study: Sequencing of the TCRbeta repertoire served to evaluate the specificity and breadth of SARS-CoV-2-reactive T cell receptors following Ad26.COV2.S vaccination. A total of around 32 samples were included in the TCR-sequenced set, comprising 19 Ad26.COV2.S vaccine recipients, 5 placebo recipients and 8 SARS-CoV-2 convalescent individuals. The study at large found these results: After vaccination, spike-specific CD8+ and CD4+ T cell responses were reported to show substantial breadth. Vaccine and placebo recipients had comparable non-spike TCR breadth, which fits with the vaccine containing only spike. According to the authors, total T cell responses may have been underestimated by the TCR breadth and depth analyses. Spike-specific TCR breadth was higher in Ad26.COV2.S recipients than in placebo recipients (P = 0.0014).

The immunoSEQ Assay was the method used to sequence TCRbeta CDR3 regions. After extraction, genomic DNA underwent amplification by bias-controlled multiplex PCR, followed by high-throughput sequencing. Concerning the study's data processing: To quantify the absolute abundance of every unique TCRbeta CDR3 region, sequences were collapsed and filtered. T cell fraction was estimated by normalization of TCRbeta template counts to usable DNA, with usable DNA being measured through amplification of reference genes present in all nucleated cells. Repertoire TCRs were annotated as SARS-CoV-2-specific when V gene, CDR3 amino acid sequence and J gene were exactly matched to a known reactive TCR set. The reference SARS-CoV-2 TCR set came from MIRA and was filtered for enrichment in COVID-19-positive ImmuneCODE repertoires, removing public or cross-reactive TCRs. Using the MIRA antigens, annotated TCRs were further analysed by specific ORF or by position within an ORF. Breadth was defined as the number of annotated unique rearrangements divided by the total number of unique productive rearrangements, and depth was defined as the summed frequency of the annotated unique rearrangements. Group comparisons of TCR breadth used two-sided Wilcoxon rank-sum tests. As stored in TCRdb, this immuneACCESS dataset retains in-frame rearrangements with V and J assigned. A fraction of the clones does not appear; measured against another copy, unresolved V genes explain less than half of the discrepancy, and the remainder lacks a known reason. V, J and clone size are taken as reported in that table, and D and trimming were inferred from the DNA itself. For this sample there are some 350,000 clones; about 90% appear just once. Roughly 3.9% of the sample is held by the ten biggest clonotypes.

In the paper's terms, the time point label means: individuals recovered from natural SARS-CoV-2 infection. This specimen was peripheral blood, taken after recovery from COVID-19. This receptor chain uses TRBV5-1 and TRBJ1-1; a tentative D call is TRBD1 (6 bases match). The clonotype originates from a human donor who had recovered from COVID-19. DNA sequence: TGCGCCAGCAGCTTGGGACAGGTGAACACTGAAGCTTTCTTT. Its translation is CASSLGQVNTEAFF.